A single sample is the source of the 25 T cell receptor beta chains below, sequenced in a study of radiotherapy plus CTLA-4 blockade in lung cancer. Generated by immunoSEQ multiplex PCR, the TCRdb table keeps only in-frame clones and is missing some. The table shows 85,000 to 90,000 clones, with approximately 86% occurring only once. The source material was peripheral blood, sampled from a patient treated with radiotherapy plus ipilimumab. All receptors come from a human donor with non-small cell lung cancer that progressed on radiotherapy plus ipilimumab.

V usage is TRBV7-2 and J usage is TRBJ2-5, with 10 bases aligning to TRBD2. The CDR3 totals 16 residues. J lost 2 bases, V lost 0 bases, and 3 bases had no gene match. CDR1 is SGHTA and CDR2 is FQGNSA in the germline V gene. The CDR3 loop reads CASSLAVSGGQETQYF. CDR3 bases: TGTGCCAGCAGCTTAGCCGTTAGCGGGGGGCAAGAGACCCAGTACTTC.

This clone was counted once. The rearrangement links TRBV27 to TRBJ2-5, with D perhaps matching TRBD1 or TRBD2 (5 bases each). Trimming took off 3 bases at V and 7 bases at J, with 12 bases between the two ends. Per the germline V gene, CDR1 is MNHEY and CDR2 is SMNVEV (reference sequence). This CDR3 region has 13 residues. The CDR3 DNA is TGTGCCAGCAGTTTGGGGGTTGCCGGGACCCAGTACTTC. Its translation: CASSLGVAGTQYF.

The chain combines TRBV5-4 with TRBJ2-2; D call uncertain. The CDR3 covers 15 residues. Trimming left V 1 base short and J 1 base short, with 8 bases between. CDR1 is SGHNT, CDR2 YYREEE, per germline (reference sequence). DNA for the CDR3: TGTGCCAGCAGCTTGAACTTAGGGAACACCGGGGAGCTGTTTTTT. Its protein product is CASSLNLGNTGELFF.

The CDR3 nucleotides are TGTGCCAGCAGTTACTCCCACTCGGTGGGGGCCAACGTCCTGACTTTC. Encoded protein: CASSYSHSVGANVLTF. This chain connects TRBV6-5 to TRBJ2-6; D is unresolved. Germline V gives CDR1 MNHEY, CDR2 SVGAGI. The CDR3 consists of 16 residues. The V end lost 0 bases, the J end lost 4 bases, and 10 bases lay between the germline ends.

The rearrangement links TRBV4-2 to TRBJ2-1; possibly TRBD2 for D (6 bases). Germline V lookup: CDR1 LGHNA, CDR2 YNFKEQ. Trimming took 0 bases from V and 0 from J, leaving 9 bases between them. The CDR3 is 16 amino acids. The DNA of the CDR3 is TGTGCCAGCAGCCAAGAATCTAGCGTCTCCTACAATGAGCAGTTCTTC. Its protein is CASSQESSVSYNEQFF.

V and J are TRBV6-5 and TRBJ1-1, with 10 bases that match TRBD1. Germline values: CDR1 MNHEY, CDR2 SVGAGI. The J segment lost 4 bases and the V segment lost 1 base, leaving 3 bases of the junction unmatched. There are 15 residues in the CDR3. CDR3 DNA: TGTGCCAGCAGTTACTTCCGGACAGGGGGCACTGAAGCTTTCTTT. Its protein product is CASSYFRTGGTEAFF.

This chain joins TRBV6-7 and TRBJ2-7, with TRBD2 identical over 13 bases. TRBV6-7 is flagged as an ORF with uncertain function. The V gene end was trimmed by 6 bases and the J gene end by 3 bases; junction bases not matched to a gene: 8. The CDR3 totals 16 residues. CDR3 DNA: TGTGCCAGCAGCAATGGGACTAGCGGGGCGCGCTACGAGCAGTACTTC. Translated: CASSNGTSGARYEQYF.

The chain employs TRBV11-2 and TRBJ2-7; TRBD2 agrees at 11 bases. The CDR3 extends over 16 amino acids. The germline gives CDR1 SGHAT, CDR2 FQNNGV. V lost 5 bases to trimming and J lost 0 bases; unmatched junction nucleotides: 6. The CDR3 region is CASSPGLAENSYEQYF. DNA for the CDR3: TGTGCCAGCAGCCCGGGACTAGCGGAAAACTCCTACGAGCAGTACTTC.

CDR3 sequence: CASPRQSEYF. The CDR3 DNA reads as TGCGCCAGCCCTAGACAGTCGGAGTACTTC. The V and J genes are TRBV10-1 and TRBJ2-7; D might be TRBD1 (5 bases). CDR1 and CDR2 (germline): WNHNN, SYGVQD (reference sequence). V lost 8 bases and J 11 bases, leaving 13 bases between the germline ends. The CDR3 is 10 residues long.

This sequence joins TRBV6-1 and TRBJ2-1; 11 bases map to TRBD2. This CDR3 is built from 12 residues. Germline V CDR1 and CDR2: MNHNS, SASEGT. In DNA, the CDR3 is TGTGGGGTGACTAGCGGGGTGTATGAGCAGTTCTTC. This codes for CGVTSGVYEQFF.

CDR3 loop: CASTDRGYEQYF. The CDR3 nucleotides are TGTGCCAGTACTGACAGGGGTTACGAGCAGTACTTC. This rearrangement joins TRBV19 to TRBJ2-7; 8 bases fit TRBD1. The junction had 3 bases not matched to a gene; V was cut back by 7 bases and J by 4 bases. This CDR3 comprises 12 residues. Germline assignment: CDR1 LNHDA and CDR2 SQIVND (reference sequence).

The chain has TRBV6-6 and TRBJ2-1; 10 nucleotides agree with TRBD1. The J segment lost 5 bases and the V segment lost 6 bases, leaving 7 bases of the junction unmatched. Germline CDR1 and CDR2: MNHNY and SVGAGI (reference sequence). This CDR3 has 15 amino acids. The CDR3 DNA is TGTGCCAGCAGAGCACCGGGACAGGGGCACAATGAGCAGTTCTTC. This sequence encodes CASRAPGQGHNEQFF.

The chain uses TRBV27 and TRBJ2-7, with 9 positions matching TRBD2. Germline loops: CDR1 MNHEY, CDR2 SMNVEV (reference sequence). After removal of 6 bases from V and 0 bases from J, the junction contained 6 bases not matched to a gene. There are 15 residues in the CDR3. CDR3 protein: CASRTSGFSSYEQYF. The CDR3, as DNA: TGTGCCAGCAGAACTAGCGGGTTTAGCTCCTACGAGCAGTACTTC.

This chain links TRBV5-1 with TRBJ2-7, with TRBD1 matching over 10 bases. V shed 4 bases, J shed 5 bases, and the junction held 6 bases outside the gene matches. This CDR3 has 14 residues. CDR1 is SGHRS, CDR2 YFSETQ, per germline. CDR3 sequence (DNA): TGCGCCAGCAGCCCACGGACAGGGGGGCACGAGCAGTACTTC. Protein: CASSPRTGGHEQYF.

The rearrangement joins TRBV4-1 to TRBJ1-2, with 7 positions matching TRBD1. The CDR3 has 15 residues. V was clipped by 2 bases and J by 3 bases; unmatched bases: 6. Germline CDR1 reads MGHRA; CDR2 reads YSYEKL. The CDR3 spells CASSQMADRDYGYTF. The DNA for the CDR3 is TGCGCCAGCAGCCAAATGGCCGACAGGGACTATGGCTACACCTTC.

The CDR3 bases are TGTGCCAGCAGTGCACAGGGGGGTGGCAATCAGCCCCAGCATTTT. Translation: CASSAQGGGNQPQHF. The V call is TRBV6-1, the J call TRBJ1-5; TRBD1 aligns across 8 bases. Germline V gene sequence: CDR1 MNHNS, CDR2 SASEGT. The CDR3 totals 15 residues. V dropped 4 bases and J dropped 2; count of bases not matched to a gene: 4.

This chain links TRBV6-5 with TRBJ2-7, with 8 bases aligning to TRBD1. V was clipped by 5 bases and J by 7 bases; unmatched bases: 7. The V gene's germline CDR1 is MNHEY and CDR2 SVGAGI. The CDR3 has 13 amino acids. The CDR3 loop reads CASSRSDRAEQYF. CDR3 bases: TGTGCCAGCAGTAGATCGGACAGGGCGGAGCAGTACTTC.

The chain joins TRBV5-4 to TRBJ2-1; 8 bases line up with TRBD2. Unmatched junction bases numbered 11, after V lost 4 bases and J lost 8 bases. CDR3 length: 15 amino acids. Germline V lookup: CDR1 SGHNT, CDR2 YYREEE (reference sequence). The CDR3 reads CASSRGSSGWDEQFF. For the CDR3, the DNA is TGTGCCAGCAGCCGGGGGTCTAGCGGGTGGGATGAGCAGTTCTTC.

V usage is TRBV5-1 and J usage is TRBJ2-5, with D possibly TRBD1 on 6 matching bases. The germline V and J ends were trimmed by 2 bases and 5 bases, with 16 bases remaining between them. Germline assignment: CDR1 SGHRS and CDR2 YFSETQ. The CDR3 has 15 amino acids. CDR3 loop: CASSLSLTGWETQYF. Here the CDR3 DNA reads TGCGCCAGCAGCTTATCCCTCACAGGGTGGGAGACCCAGTACTTC.

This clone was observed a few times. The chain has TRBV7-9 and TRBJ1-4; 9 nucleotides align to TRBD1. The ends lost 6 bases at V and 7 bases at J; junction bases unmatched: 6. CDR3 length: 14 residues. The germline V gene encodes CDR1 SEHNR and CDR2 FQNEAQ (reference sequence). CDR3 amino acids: CASRKGQGVEKLFF. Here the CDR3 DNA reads TGTGCCAGCAGGAAGGGACAGGGAGTTGAAAAACTGTTTTTT.

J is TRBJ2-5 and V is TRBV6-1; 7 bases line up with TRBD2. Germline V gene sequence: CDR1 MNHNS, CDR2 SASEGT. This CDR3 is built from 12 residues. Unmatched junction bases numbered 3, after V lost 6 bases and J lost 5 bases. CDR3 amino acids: CASSWGGETQYF. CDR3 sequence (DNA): TGTGCCAGCAGCTGGGGGGGGGAGACCCAGTACTTC.

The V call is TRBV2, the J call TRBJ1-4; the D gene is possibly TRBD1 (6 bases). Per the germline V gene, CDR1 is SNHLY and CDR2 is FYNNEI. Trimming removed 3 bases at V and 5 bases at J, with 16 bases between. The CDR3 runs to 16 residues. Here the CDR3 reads CASSDPRQDLNEKLFF. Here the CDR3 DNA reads TGTGCCAGCAGTGACCCCCGACAGGATCTAAATGAAAAACTGTTTTTT. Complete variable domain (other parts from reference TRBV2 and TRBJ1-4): EPEVTQTPSHQVTQMGQEVILRCVPISNHLYFYWYRQILGQKVEFLVSFYNNEISEKSEIFDDQFSVERPDGSNFTLKIRSTKLEDSAMYFCASSDPRQDLNEKLFFGSGTQLSVL.

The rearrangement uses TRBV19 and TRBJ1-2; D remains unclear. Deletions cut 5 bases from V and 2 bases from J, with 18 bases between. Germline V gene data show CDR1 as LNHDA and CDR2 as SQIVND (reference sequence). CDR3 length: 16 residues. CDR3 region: CASSPQAGSENYGYTF. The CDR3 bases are TGTGCCAGTAGTCCTCAGGCGGGCAGCGAGAACTATGGCTACACCTTC.

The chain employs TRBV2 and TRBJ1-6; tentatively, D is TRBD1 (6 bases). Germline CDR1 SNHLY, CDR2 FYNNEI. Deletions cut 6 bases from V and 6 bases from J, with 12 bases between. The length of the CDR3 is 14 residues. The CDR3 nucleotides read TGTGCCAGCAGAATAACAGGGAGTAATTCACCCCTCCACTTT. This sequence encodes CASRITGSNSPLHF.

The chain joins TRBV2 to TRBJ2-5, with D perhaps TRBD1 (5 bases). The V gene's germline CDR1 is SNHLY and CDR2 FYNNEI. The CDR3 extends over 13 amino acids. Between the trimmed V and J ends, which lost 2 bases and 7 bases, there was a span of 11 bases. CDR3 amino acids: CASSESRAGTQYF. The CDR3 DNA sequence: TGTGCCAGCAGTGAAAGCAGGGCCGGGACCCAGTACTTC.